Each of the 20 T cell receptor beta chains below was sequenced from the same sample in a study of blood T cell repertoires in COVID-19. TCRdb's table, derived via immunoSEQ multiplex PCR, lists solely in-frame clones and lacks some. The data hold 65,000 to 80,000 clones, with 88% observed a single time. Input material: peripheral blood. Receptor source: a man over 45 with active COVID-19.

This CDR3 is CASSSQGGNGYTF. CDR3 DNA sequence: TGTGCCAGCTCTTCTCAGGGAGGGAATGGCTACACCTTC. The genes are TRBV18 and TRBJ1-2, with D perhaps TRBD1 (5 bases). Germline V gene data show CDR1 as KGHSH and CDR2 as LQKENI. The CDR3 is made up of 13 amino acids. V shed 6 bases and J shed 6 bases, with 14 bases lying between them. Combining the CDR3 with reference TRBV18 and TRBJ1-2 gives the whole variable domain NAGVMQNPRHLVRRRGQEARLRCSPMKGHSHVYWYRQLPEEGLKFMVYLQKENIIDESGMPKERFSAEFPKEGPSILRIQQVVRGDSAAYFCASSSQGGNGYTFGSGTRLTVV.

The CDR3 DNA reads as TGTGCCAGCAGTCCTTTCCCGGGACAGGCACCGGCTTTCTTT. Translating gives CASSPFPGQAPAFF. The chain employs TRBV27 and TRBJ1-1, with TRBD1 matching over 8 bases. V shed 5 bases and J 11 bases; nucleotides not matched to a gene: 13. CDR3 length equals 14 residues. Germline CDR1 reads MNHEY; CDR2 reads SMNVEV (reference sequence).

The chain has TRBV19 and TRBJ1-1, with D tentatively TRBD1 (5 bases). Trimming took 3 bases from V and 7 from J, leaving 21 bases between them. This CDR3 has 16 amino acids. Germline V gene lookup returns CDR1 LNHDA and CDR2 SQIVND (reference sequence). The CDR3 sequence is CASSMARRKTDSEAFF. CDR3 coding DNA: TGTGCCAGTAGTATGGCACGACGAAAGACCGACAGTGAAGCTTTCTTT.

The chain combines TRBV4-3 with TRBJ1-2; no reliable D call. Trimming took 2 bases from V and 0 from J, leaving 10 bases between them. The CDR3 runs to 15 residues. CDR1 LGHNA and CDR2 YSLEER come from the germline V gene. This chain's CDR3 is CASSQREGPNYGYTF. CDR3 nucleotide sequence: TGCGCCAGCAGCCAAAGAGAGGGCCCTAACTATGGCTACACCTTC.

The CDR3, as DNA: TGTGCCAGCTCACCACCGCCAGGGCAGGGTTCACCCCTCCACTTT. Protein: CASSPPPGQGSPLHF. This chain connects TRBV18 to TRBJ1-6, with TRBD1 as a possible D gene (5 bases). The CDR3 covers 15 residues. Trimming took off 0 bases at V and 9 bases at J, with 12 bases between the two ends. In germline, CDR1 is KGHSH, CDR2 LQKENI. Full variable domain (missing parts from reference TRBV18 and TRBJ1-6): NAGVMQNPRHLVRRRGQEARLRCSPMKGHSHVYWYRQLPEEGLKFMVYLQKENIIDESGMPKERFSAEFPKEGPSILRIQQVVRGDSAAYFCASSPPPGQGSPLHFGNGTRLTVT.

The V gene is TRBV20-1, the J gene TRBJ2-3, with D unresolved. Per the germline V gene, CDR1 is DFQATT and CDR2 is SNEGSKA (reference sequence). This CDR3 spans 11 amino acids. V was cut by 5 bases and J by 1 base, with 4 bases left in between. In DNA form, the CDR3 reads TGCAGTGCTCAGGGCACAGATACGCAGTATTTT. Translated, it gives CSAQGTDTQYF.

The chain has TRBV5-1 and TRBJ2-7; D may be TRBD2 (6 bases). The CDR3 has 14 amino acids. V lost 0 bases and J 7 bases, leaving 14 bases between the germline ends. The germline gives CDR1 SGHRS, CDR2 YFSETQ. CDR3 region: CASSLESSRGEQYF. CDR3 bases: TGCGCCAGCAGCTTGGAGAGCAGCCGGGGGGAGCAGTACTTC. The full variable domain, completed using reference TRBV5-1 and TRBJ2-7, is KAGVTQTPRYLIKTRGQQVTLSCSPISGHRSVSWYQQTPGQGLQFLFEYFSETQRNKGNFPGRFSGRQFSNSRSEMNVSTLELGDSALYLCASSLESSRGEQYFGPGTRLTVT.

CDR3 protein: CATRGESVKLFF. The CDR3, as DNA: TGTGCCACCCGAGGAGAGTCGGTAAAACTGTTTTTT. The chain links TRBV10-3 to TRBJ1-4; unclear D gene. The V gene's germline CDR1 is ENHRY and CDR2 SYGVKD. This CDR3 has 12 residues. V lost 10 bases and J 10 bases, leaving 16 bases between the germline ends.

This clone was counted once. The V and J genes are TRBV3-1 (or the pseudogene TRBV3-2) and TRBJ1-4, with D possibly being TRBD1 (5 bases). This CDR3 region has 16 residues. The germline CDR1 and CDR2 sequences are LGHDT and YNNKEL (reference sequence). Trimming removed 5 bases from V and 7 bases from J, with 20 bases in between. DNA for the CDR3: TGTGCCAGCAGCAACCTTTGGGGGGGAGTTGTTGAAAAACTGTTTTTT. Translated, it gives CASSNLWGGVVEKLFF.

The V and J genes are TRBV27 and TRBJ2-7, with D unresolved. Germline lookup yields CDR1 MNHEY and CDR2 SMNVEV (reference sequence). V was cut by 8 bases and J by 0 bases, with 14 bases left in between. This CDR3 is built from 14 residues. CDR3 residues: CASSPGGISYEQYF. The CDR3 DNA is TGTGCCAGCTCTCCCGGCGGAATCTCCTACGAGCAGTACTTC.

The chain employs TRBV5-1 and TRBJ1-1; D remains ambiguous. The CDR3 loop spans 14 amino acids. CDR1 is SGHRS, CDR2 YFSETQ, per germline. V was shortened by 5 bases and J by 4 bases, with 15 bases between the two germline ends. This CDR3 is CASRFYTGVTEAFF. The CDR3 region has the DNA TGCGCCAGCAGGTTTTACACCGGAGTCACTGAAGCTTTCTTT.

This chain uses TRBV5-8 with TRBJ1-5; 10 bases fit TRBD1. Losses at the gene ends were 4 bases for V and 6 bases for J; bases not matched to a gene: 7. This CDR3 is built from 15 residues. CDR1 is SGHTS, CDR2 YDEGEE, per germline. CDR3 coding DNA: TGTGCCAGCAGCCCCGGGACAGGGGTTACTCAGCCCCAGCATTTT. Encoded protein: CASSPGTGVTQPQHF. Filled out from reference TRBV5-8 and TRBJ1-5, the complete variable domain reads EAGVTQSPTHLIKTRGQQATLRCSPISGHTSVYWYQQALGLGLQFLLWYDEGEERNRGNFPPRFSGRQFPNYSSELNVNALELEDSALYLCASSPGTGVTQPQHFGDGTRLSIL.

In DNA, the CDR3 is TGCGCCAGCAGCCAAGAGTGGCCCTCCCATGAGCAGTTCTTC. Translation gives CASSQEWPSHEQFF. The V and J genes are TRBV4-1 and TRBJ2-1; the D is unclear. V lost 0 bases, J lost 8 bases, and 11 bases lay in between. CDR3 size: 14 residues. The germline V gene has CDR1 MGHRA and CDR2 YSYEKL.

V gene TRBV4-1 combines with J gene TRBJ2-7; possible D gene TRBD2, 5 bases. CDR3 length: 17 amino acids. The germline gives CDR1 MGHRA, CDR2 YSYEKL. V was clipped by 4 bases and J by 3 bases, with 22 bases between them. The DNA of the CDR3 is TGCGCCAGCAGCCCCCAGGTCCGGGCGGGCCGGGGCTACGAGCAGTACTTC. It translates to CASSPQVRAGRGYEQYF.

This chain joins TRBV9 and TRBJ2-3, with unresolved D. This CDR3 has 11 amino acids. Looked up from germline, CDR1 is SGDLS and CDR2 is YYNGEE. V lost 2 bases, J lost 5 bases, and 3 bases lay in between. CDR3 sequence: CASSVLDTQYF. CDR3 sequence (DNA): TGTGCCAGCAGCGTTCTAGATACGCAGTATTTT.

The chain recombines TRBV6-1 with TRBJ1-2; 9 positions agree with TRBD1. V lost 1 base to trimming and J lost 7 bases; unmatched junction nucleotides: 7. The length of the CDR3 is 15 residues. The germline V gene encodes CDR1 MNHNS and CDR2 SASEGT. This chain's CDR3 is CASSEGIAGQGGYTF. For the CDR3, the DNA is TGTGCCAGCAGTGAAGGTATTGCGGGACAGGGTGGCTACACCTTC.

The chain is built from TRBV5-8 and TRBJ2-2; 8 nucleotides agree with TRBD2. The CDR3 loop spans 19 amino acids. J gave up 0 bases and V 6 bases, and 16 bases lay outside the gene matches. Germline V gives CDR1 SGHTS, CDR2 YDEGEE. The CDR3 here is CASTHILTSVNANTGELFF. The CDR3, as DNA: TGTGCCAGCACCCACATACTGACTAGCGTAAACGCGAACACCGGGGAGCTGTTTTTT.

The CDR3 region has the DNA TGCGCCAGCAGCTTGGGGGACAGGGACGGTTCACCCCTCCACTTT. Its translation is CASSLGDRDGSPLHF. The V and J genes are TRBV5-1 and TRBJ1-6; 9 nucleotides match TRBD1. Germline V lookup: CDR1 SGHRS, CDR2 YFSETQ. The CDR3 extends over 15 amino acids. V trimming: 0 bases; J trimming: 9 bases; junction bases outside the gene matches: 4.

V gene TRBV9 combines with J gene TRBJ1-6, with a tentative D call TRBD1 (6 bases). CDR3 length equals 17 residues. V was shortened by 0 bases and J by 4 bases, with 14 bases between the two germline ends. Germline-derived CDR1 and CDR2 are SGDLS and YYNGEE. CDR3 sequence (DNA): TGTGCCAGCAGCGTAGGCCCCGGGCAGGGGTATAATTCACCCCTCCACTTT. Its protein product is CASSVGPGQGYNSPLHF.

The gene calls are TRBV6-4 and TRBJ2-1; 9 bases map to TRBD2. V trimming: 0 bases; J trimming: 5 bases; junction bases outside the gene matches: 2. There are 15 residues in the CDR3. Looked up from germline, CDR1 is MRHNA and CDR2 is SNTAGT. CDR3 residues: CASSDSLAGHNEQFF. The CDR3 DNA is TGTGCCAGCAGTGACTCCCTAGCGGGGCACAATGAGCAGTTCTTC.